The 30 T cell receptor beta chains reported below all come from one sample, sequenced in a study of radiation and T cells in renal cell carcinoma (dated by TCRdb to about 2020). The label giving this sample's time point can be read as: baseline pretreatment blood. Read against the paper, the sample's treatment or condition label means: 15 Gy SBRT to primary tumor, nephrectomy 4 weeks later. The receptor library was made with the immunoSEQ multiplex PCR assay. TCRdb carries this immuneACCESS record with in-frame sequences only. Its versions omit some clonotypes, under half of them owing to an unresolved V gene in the studies checked, with the rest unexplained. In this sample the table shows 87,000 or so clones, around nine tenths of which occur a single time. Clones ranked in the top ten supply less than 10% of the sample. Here the sequenced sample was blood, taken from a patient whose treatment included radiotherapy and nephrectomy. The receptors were gathered from a man in his forties or fifties with renal cell carcinoma.

The chain joins TRBV9 to TRBJ2-3; 7 bases map to TRBD2. Germline trimming cut 1 base from V and 5 bases from J; bases unmatched to any gene: 13. CDR3 length equals 17 residues. CDR1 and CDR2 (germline): SGDLS, YYNGEE. This CDR3 reads CASSVFSVAGRRDTQYF. The CDR3 coding sequence is TGTGCCAGCAGCGTATTTAGTGTCGCCGGGAGGAGAGATACGCAGTATTTT.

CDR3 sequence reads: CTSSPPGTNSYNEQFF. For the CDR3, the DNA is TGCACCAGCAGCCCCCCCGGCACTAACTCCTACAATGAGCAGTTCTTC. The chain employs TRBV1 and TRBJ2-1; TRBD2, as called in the table, went unchecked against the DNA. TRBV1 is given as a pseudogene. This CDR3 is 16 amino acids long.

V usage is TRBV7-9 and J usage is TRBJ1-2; D gene uncertain. This CDR3 spans 12 amino acids. Trimming took off 1 base at V and 5 bases at J, with 5 bases between the two ends. The V gene's germline CDR1 is SEHNR and CDR2 FQNEAQ (reference sequence). CDR3 bases: TGTGCCAGCAGCTTAGTTGGATATGGCTACACCTTC. Translation gives CASSLVGYGYTF.

As DNA, the CDR3 is TGTGCCAGCAGCGCAAGGGGGACCACTGAAGCTTTCTTT. Protein sequence: CASSARGTTEAFF. The chain employs TRBV2 and TRBJ1-1, with a weak D call TRBD1 (6 bases). Germline V gene data show CDR1 as SNHLY and CDR2 as FYNNEI. V was shortened by 6 bases and J by 4 bases, with 12 bases between the two germline ends. The CDR3 consists of 13 residues.

The J gene is TRBJ2-5, the V gene TRBV5-4, with 7 bases lining up with TRBD2. CDR3 length: 15 residues. Looked up from germline, CDR1 is SGHNT and CDR2 is YYREEE (reference sequence). The junction had 8 bases not matched to a gene; V was cut back by 2 bases and J by 4 bases. DNA of the CDR3: TGTGCCAGCAGCTTAGGGGAACTAGCGTCAGAGACCCAGTACTTC. This translates into CASSLGELASETQYF.

The chain recombines TRBV19 with TRBJ2-1; D ambiguous. The CDR3 runs to 13 residues. Trimming cost V 3 bases and J 5 bases, with 8 bases left between them. Per the germline V gene, CDR1 is LNHDA and CDR2 is SQIVND (reference sequence). For the CDR3, the DNA is TGTGCCAGTAGTATGGCGGCCGACAATGAGCAGTTCTTC. As protein: CASSMAADNEQFF.

The rearrangement joins TRBV5-1 to TRBJ2-1; the D is unclear. Germline V gene lookup returns CDR1 SGHRS and CDR2 YFSETQ. The CDR3 loop spans 13 amino acids. Trimming cost V 6 bases and J 4 bases, with 11 bases left between them. CDR3 nucleotides: TGCGCCAGCAAGTTGGGCGCTTACAATGAGCAGTTCTTC. Translation gives CASKLGAYNEQFF.

This sequence joins TRBV18 and TRBJ1-2; D might be TRBD1 (6 bases). Trimming stripped 3 bases from V and 4 bases from J, with 9 bases between. CDR3 length: 13 amino acids. Germline V gene sequence: CDR1 KGHSH, CDR2 LQKENI. As DNA, the CDR3 is TGTGCCAGCTCACCTGGACAGAGCTATGGCTACACCTTC. This translates into CASSPGQSYGYTF.

This chain uses TRBV15 with TRBJ2-3, with D tentatively TRBD2 (5 bases). This CDR3 has 15 residues. V lost 2 bases and J 1 base, leaving 10 bases between the germline ends. Germline CDR1 LNHNV, CDR2 YYDKDF (reference sequence). The CDR3 is CATSRPSSGTDTQYF. CDR3 sequence (DNA): TGTGCCACCAGCAGACCTAGCTCCGGCACAGATACGCAGTATTTT.

J is TRBJ2-3 and V is TRBV12-5, with 14 positions matching TRBD2. CDR1 is LGHNT and CDR2 is FRNRAP in the germline V gene. The CDR3 contains 16 residues. J gave up 3 bases and V 4 bases, and 3 bases lay outside the gene matches. CDR3 in amino acids: CASGWGLAGATDTQYF. The CDR3 DNA sequence: TGTGCTAGTGGTTGGGGACTAGCGGGAGCTACAGATACGCAGTATTTT. Full variable domain (rest looked up from reference TRBV12-5 and TRBJ2-3): DARVTQTPRHKVTEMGQEVTMRCQPILGHNTVFWYRQTMMQGLELLAYFRNRAPLDDSGMPKDRFSAEMPDATLATLKIQPSEPRDSAVYFCASGWGLAGATDTQYFGPGTRLTVL.

This clone was picked up one time. This chain uses TRBV5-1 with TRBJ2-7; 11 nucleotides match TRBD1. The germline V gene has CDR1 SGHRS and CDR2 YFSETQ. This CDR3 comprises 15 residues. V shed 1 base and J 5 bases; nucleotides not matched to a gene: 5. In nucleotides, the CDR3 is TGCGCCAGCAGCTTGTCCAGGGACAGGGGGGACGAGCAGTACTTC. Its translation is CASSLSRDRGDEQYF.

The chain has TRBV7-9 and TRBJ2-7, with TRBD1 identical over 10 bases. The germline gives CDR1 SEHNR, CDR2 FQNEAQ (reference sequence). V was pared by 5 bases and J by 0 bases, with 7 bases of the junction left unmatched. The CDR3 totals 16 residues. Here the CDR3 reads CASSPRDRGNSYEQYF. CDR3 DNA: TGTGCCAGCAGCCCGCGGGACAGGGGAAACTCCTACGAGCAGTACTTC.

This sequence joins TRBV18 and TRBJ2-3; D remains ambiguous. Germline-derived CDR1 and CDR2 are KGHSH and LQKENI. CDR3 length: 15 amino acids. Trimming stripped 1 base from V and 4 bases from J, with 12 bases between. In DNA, the CDR3 is TGTGCCAGCTCACCACAAATCCGTAGTGCAGATACGCAGTATTTT. This codes for CASSPQIRSADTQYF.

This chain uses TRBV18 with TRBJ2-7; D remains unclear. Trimming stripped 0 bases from V and 3 bases from J, with 9 bases between. The CDR3 has 14 residues. Germline CDR1 is KGHSH and CDR2 is LQKENI. The CDR3 DNA is TGTGCCAGCTCACCACCGGCCAGTCTCTACGAGCAGTACTTC. It translates to CASSPPASLYEQYF. Using reference TRBV18 and TRBJ2-7 for the parts outside the CDR3, the full variable domain is NAGVMQNPRHLVRRRGQEARLRCSPMKGHSHVYWYRQLPEEGLKFMVYLQKENIIDESGMPKERFSAEFPKEGPSILRIQQVVRGDSAAYFCASSPPASLYEQYFGPGTRLTVT.

The V call is TRBV6-6, the J call TRBJ2-2; no clear D gene. From germline, CDR1 is MNHNY and CDR2 SVGAGI (reference sequence). The CDR3 has 13 amino acids. V lost 5 bases and J lost 0, with 4 bases in between. The chain's CDR3 is CASSRANTGELFF. CDR3 nucleotides: TGTGCCAGCAGTCGGGCGAACACCGGGGAGCTGTTTTTT.

The chain recombines TRBV6-6 with TRBJ2-7; maybe TRBD1 (5 bases). Germline values: CDR1 MNHNY, CDR2 SVGAGI (reference sequence). V gave up 6 bases and J gave up 2 bases, with 11 bases separating them. The CDR3 runs 13 residues. CDR3: CASRGDTTYEQYF. CDR3 DNA sequence: TGTGCCAGCAGAGGGGATACAACCTACGAGCAGTACTTC.

V and J are TRBV19 and TRBJ1-5; TRBD1 might be the D (5 bases). CDR1 is LNHDA and CDR2 is SQIVND in the germline V gene (reference sequence). The CDR3 spans 13 residues. V lost 5 bases, J lost 6 bases, and 11 bases lay in between. The CDR3 reads CASSAQEGQPQHF. DNA for the CDR3: TGTGCCAGTAGTGCACAGGAGGGTCAGCCCCAGCATTTT.

This clone was seen only once. The CDR3 coding sequence is TGTGCCAGCTCACAGGGAGTGGACCAGCCCCAGCATTTT. Translation gives CASSQGVDQPQHF. The chain carries TRBV18 and TRBJ1-5; D call uncertain. This CDR3 comprises 13 residues. Trimming took 4 bases from V and 7 from J, leaving 11 bases between them. Germline CDR1 is KGHSH and CDR2 is LQKENI.

The chain joins TRBV9 to TRBJ2-3; D gene uncertain. The length of the CDR3 is 13 residues. Trimming stripped 0 bases from V and 2 bases from J, with 4 bases between. CDR1 and CDR2 (germline): SGDLS, YYNGEE. This chain's CDR3 is CASSVALTDTQYF. CDR3 bases: TGTGCCAGCAGCGTAGCCCTCACAGATACGCAGTATTTT.

The chain joins TRBV28 to TRBJ1-2, with D possibly matching TRBD1 (6 bases). V gave up 10 bases and J gave up 4 bases, with 16 bases separating them. Germline lookup yields CDR1 MDHEN and CDR2 SYDVKM. The CDR3 spans 13 residues. The CDR3 region is CAISPGAGYGYTF. In DNA form, the CDR3 reads TGTGCCATTTCACCGGGGGCGGGCTATGGCTACACCTTC.

Only one count was recorded for this clone. CDR3 nucleotides: TGCGCCAGCAGCCAAGGACAGGGTAGACAGCCCCAGCATTTT. It specifies CASSQGQGRQPQHF. The chain combines TRBV4-3 with TRBJ1-5; TRBD1 matches 7 bases. The junction had 4 bases not matched to a gene; V was cut back by 1 base and J by 7 bases. The V gene's germline CDR1 is LGHNA and CDR2 YSLEER. The CDR3 is made up of 14 amino acids.

The chain is built from TRBV5-3 and TRBJ2-2, with a tentative D call TRBD1 (6 bases). TRBV5-3 is classed as an ORF, of uncertain function. Between the trimmed V and J ends, which lost 8 bases and 4 bases, there was a span of 24 bases. The CDR3 runs 17 residues. The CDR3 protein is CASTLIGQPKVTGELFF. The CDR3 region has the DNA TGTGCCAGCACATTGATCGGACAGCCCAAGGTCACCGGGGAGCTGTTTTTT.

The J gene is TRBJ2-3, the V gene TRBV12-5; no definite D call. This CDR3 is built from 15 residues. The germline V gene encodes CDR1 LGHNT and CDR2 FRNRAP. The ends were cut back, 4 bases at V and 0 bases at J, with 11 bases in the middle. The chain's CDR3 is CASGSGTRSTDTQYF. DNA of the CDR3: TGTGCTAGTGGTTCCGGCACACGAAGCACAGATACGCAGTATTTT.

The V and J genes are TRBV9 and TRBJ1-5, with 8 bases matching TRBD1. V was clipped by 4 bases and J by 3 bases; unmatched bases: 9. Germline V gene sequence: CDR1 SGDLS, CDR2 YYNGEE. The CDR3 sequence is 16 residues long. The CDR3 here is CASSPGQGADNQPQHF. The DNA of the CDR3 is TGTGCCAGCAGCCCCGGCCAGGGGGCGGACAATCAGCCCCAGCATTTT.

To note about this clone: At one end the junction does not follow the germline gene, possibly because of a read error. The chain combines TRBV6-5 with TRBJ1-6; tentatively, D is TRBD1 (6 bases). Germline-derived CDR1 and CDR2 are MNHEY and SVGAGI. The CDR3 covers 15 residues. CDR3 region: CASSKNRVLNSPLHF. The CDR3 DNA reads TGTGCCAGCAGTAAAAACAGGGTACTCAATTCGCCCCTCCACTTT.

The chain recombines TRBV27 with TRBJ2-7; maybe TRBD2 (6 bases). Trimming removed 6 bases at V and 3 bases at J, with 18 bases between. Looked up from germline, CDR1 is MNHEY and CDR2 is SMNVEV (reference sequence). The CDR3 has 15 amino acids. CDR3 DNA sequence: TGTGCCAGCAGACCCGGGACTTTAACCAACTACGAGCAGTACTTC. It encodes CASRPGTLTNYEQYF.

The chain employs TRBV6-5 and TRBJ2-1; no definite D call. The CDR3 sequence is 15 residues long. Trimming took off 5 bases at V and 0 bases at J, with 11 bases between the two ends. Germline-derived CDR1 and CDR2 are MNHEY and SVGAGI. The CDR3 DNA is TGTGCCAGCAGTCCCTCCGGTAGCTCCTACAATGAGCAGTTCTTC. It specifies CASSPSGSSYNEQFF.

This clone was seen once. The V gene is TRBV28, the J gene TRBJ1-3; no definite D call. V was cut by 1 base and J by 0 bases, with 10 bases left in between. Per germline, CDR1 MDHEN and CDR2 SYDVKM. The CDR3 is 16 amino acids. DNA of the CDR3: TGTGCCAGCAGTTTATTAACTGGTAGCTCTGGAAACACCATATATTTT. It yields the protein CASSLLTGSSGNTIYF.

This chain uses TRBV28 with TRBJ1-5; D is ambiguous. Germline V gene lookup returns CDR1 MDHEN and CDR2 SYDVKM. V was cut by 9 bases and J by 11 bases, with 11 bases left in between. This CDR3 has 10 residues. CDR3 amino acids: CARRLRSQHF. The CDR3 DNA reads TGTGCCAGACGATTGCGGTCCCAGCATTTT. Full variable domain (outside the CDR3, taken from reference TRBV28 and TRBJ1-5): DVKVTQSSRYLVKRTGEKVFLECVQDMDHENMFWYRQDPGLGLRLIYFSYDVKMKEKGDIPEGYSVSREKKERFSLILESASTNQTSMYLCARRLRSQHFGDGTRLSIL.

The rearrangement uses TRBV9 and TRBJ2-7; maybe TRBD2 (6 bases). Germline CDR1 reads SGDLS; CDR2 reads YYNGEE. The CDR3 sequence is 14 residues long. V shed 3 bases and J shed 2 bases, with 12 bases lying between them. CDR3 nucleotides: TGTGCCAGCAGCGCGGGACTGCAAGCCTACGAGCAGTACTTC. Translated, it gives CASSAGLQAYEQYF.